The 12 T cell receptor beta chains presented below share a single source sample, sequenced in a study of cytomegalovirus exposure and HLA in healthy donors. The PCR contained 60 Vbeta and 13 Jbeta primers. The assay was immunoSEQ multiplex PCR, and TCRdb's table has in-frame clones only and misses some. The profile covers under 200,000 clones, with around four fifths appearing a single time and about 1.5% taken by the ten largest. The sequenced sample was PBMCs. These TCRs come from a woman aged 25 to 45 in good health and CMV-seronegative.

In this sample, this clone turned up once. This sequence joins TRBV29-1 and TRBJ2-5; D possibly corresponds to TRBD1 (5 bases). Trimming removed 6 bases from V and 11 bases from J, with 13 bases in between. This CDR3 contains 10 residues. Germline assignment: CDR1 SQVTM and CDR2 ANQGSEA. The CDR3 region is CSVGVEEQYF. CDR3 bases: TGCAGCGTAGGGGTCGAGGAGCAGTACTTC.

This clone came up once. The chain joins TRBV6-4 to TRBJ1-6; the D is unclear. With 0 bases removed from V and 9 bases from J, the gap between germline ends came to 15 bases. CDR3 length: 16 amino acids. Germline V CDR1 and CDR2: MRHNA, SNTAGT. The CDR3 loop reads CASSDSFGEGSSPLHF. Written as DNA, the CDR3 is TGTGCCAGCAGTGACTCGTTCGGAGAAGGGAGTTCACCCCTCCACTTT.

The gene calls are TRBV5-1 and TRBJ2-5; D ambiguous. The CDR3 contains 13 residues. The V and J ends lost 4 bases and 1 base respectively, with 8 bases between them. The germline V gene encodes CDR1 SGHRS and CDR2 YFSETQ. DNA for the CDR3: TGCGCCAGCAGCGAACAAATCCAAGAGACCCAGTACTTC. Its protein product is CASSEQIQETQYF.

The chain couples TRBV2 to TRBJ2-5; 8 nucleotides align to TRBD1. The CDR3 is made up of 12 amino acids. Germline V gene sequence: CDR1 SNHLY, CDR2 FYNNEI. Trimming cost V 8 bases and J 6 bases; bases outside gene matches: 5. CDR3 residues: CASRDRSKTQYF. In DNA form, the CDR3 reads TGTGCCAGCCGGGACAGGAGTAAGACCCAGTACTTC.

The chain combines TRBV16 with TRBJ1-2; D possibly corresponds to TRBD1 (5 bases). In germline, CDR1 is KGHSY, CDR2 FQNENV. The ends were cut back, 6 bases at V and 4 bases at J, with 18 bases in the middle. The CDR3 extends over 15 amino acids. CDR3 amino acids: CASSENGAQAYGYTF. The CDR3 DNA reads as TGTGCCAGCAGTGAAAATGGGGCCCAGGCCTATGGCTACACCTTC.

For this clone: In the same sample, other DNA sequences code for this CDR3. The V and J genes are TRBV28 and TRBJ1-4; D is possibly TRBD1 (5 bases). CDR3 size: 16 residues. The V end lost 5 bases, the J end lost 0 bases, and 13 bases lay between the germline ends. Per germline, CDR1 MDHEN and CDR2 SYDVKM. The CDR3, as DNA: TGTGCCAGCAGTACCCCCTGGGGGGCAACTAATGAAAAACTGTTTTTT. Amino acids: CASSTPWGATNEKLFF.

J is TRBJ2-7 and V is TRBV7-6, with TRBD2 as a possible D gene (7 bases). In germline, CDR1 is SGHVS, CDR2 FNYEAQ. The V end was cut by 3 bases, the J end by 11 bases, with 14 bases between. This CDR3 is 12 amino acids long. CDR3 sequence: CASSFPGGIEYF. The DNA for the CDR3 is TGTGCCAGCAGCTTTCCGGGGGGCATAGAGTACTTC.

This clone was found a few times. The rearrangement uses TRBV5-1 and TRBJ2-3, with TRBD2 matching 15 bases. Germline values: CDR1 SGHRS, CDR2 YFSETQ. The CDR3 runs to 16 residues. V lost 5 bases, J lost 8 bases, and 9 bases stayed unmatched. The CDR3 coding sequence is TGCGCCAGCAGTTGGACTAGCGGGGGGGCCATGGGTACGCAGTATTTT. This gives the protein CASSWTSGGAMGTQYF.

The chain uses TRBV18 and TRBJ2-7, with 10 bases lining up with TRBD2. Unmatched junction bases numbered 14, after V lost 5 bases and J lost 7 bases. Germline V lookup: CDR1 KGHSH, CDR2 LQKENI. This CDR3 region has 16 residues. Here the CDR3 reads CASSNSLAGVKTEQYF. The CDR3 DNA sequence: TGTGCCAGCTCAAACTCCCTAGCGGGGGTGAAAACGGAGCAGTACTTC.

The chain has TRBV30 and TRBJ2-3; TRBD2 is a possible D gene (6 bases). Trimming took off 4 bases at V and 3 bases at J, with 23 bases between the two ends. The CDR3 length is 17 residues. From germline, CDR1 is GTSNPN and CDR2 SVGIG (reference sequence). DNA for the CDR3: TGTGCCTGGAACGTGGGGCTTGTCGGGGGTAGGACAGATACGCAGTATTTT. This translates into CAWNVGLVGGRTDTQYF.

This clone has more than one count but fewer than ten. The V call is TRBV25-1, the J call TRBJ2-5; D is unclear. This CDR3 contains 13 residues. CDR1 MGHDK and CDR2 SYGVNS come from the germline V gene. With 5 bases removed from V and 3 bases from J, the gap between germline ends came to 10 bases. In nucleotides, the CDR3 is TGTGCCAGCAGTTCGACTGCAAAAGAGACCCAGTACTTC. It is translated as CASSSTAKETQYF.

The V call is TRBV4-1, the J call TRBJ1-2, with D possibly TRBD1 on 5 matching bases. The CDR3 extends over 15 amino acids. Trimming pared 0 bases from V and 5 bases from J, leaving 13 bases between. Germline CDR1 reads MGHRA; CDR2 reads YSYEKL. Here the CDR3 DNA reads TGCGCCAGCAGCCAAGATCGAGACAGATTTTATGGCTACACCTTC. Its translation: CASSQDRDRFYGYTF.